This TCR beta chain was sequenced for a study of cytomegalovirus exposure and HLA in healthy donors (dated by TCRdb to the late 2010s). Concerning the study at large: According to a later analysis, the roughly 130 validation repertoires were produced on the same platform as the roughly 600 repertoires of the first cohort. The study aimed to test whether signatures of past pathogen exposure could be identified by cataloging public T cell receptors. Along with the approximately 700-subject first cohort, a separate validation cohort of around 110 different subjects was used. To predict cytomegalovirus infection status, the study combined high-throughput TCR immunosequencing, statistical association of individual TCRs with disease status, and machine learning.

The donors belonged to the validation cohort of about 130 subjects, which was separate from the roughly 700-subject first cohort. Including the terminal cysteine and phenylalanine, the CDR3 comprises 15 residues. The kept DNA is CDR3 alone, 45 bases in frame from the first base. After removal of 2 bases from V and 1 base from J, the junction retains 3 bases not matched to a gene. In the germline V gene, CDR1 corresponds to SGHRS and CDR2 to YFSETQ. About this clone itself: Its target antigen remains unknown. No base qualities exist here, and no much larger clone lies one base off it.

The library was produced with the immunoSEQ multiplex PCR assay. Regarding the original processing steps: A statistical classification framework was built for diagnosing cytomegalovirus status from the catalog of TCR beta chain sequences. Sourced from immuneACCESS, this table was stored by TCRdb with only in-frame sequences that have V and J called. A share of the clones is absent; for the studies checked, an unresolved V gene accounts for under half, and the remainder has no known explanation. That table supplies the V and J calls and clone size; D and trimming were determined from the DNA. This sample comprises 70,000 or so clones, 85% to 95% of them detected only once. Together, the top ten hold 1% of the sample. The investigation overall reported the following: Cytomegalovirus status was reported to be diagnosed by the classifier with high specificity and sensitivity in both the original and validation cohorts. A later analysis lacked HLA typing for the validation cohort, so it scored co-occurrence in that cohort across all 120 repertoires. According to the authors, the approach could potentially be generalized to other disease states and immunological phenotypes. While some public TCRs were present in many individuals, most TCR sequences turned up only very rarely across donors. Subsequent analysis determined that TCRs grouped into clusters in the first cohort also showed a tendency toward co-occurrence across the roughly 120 validation repertoires, and approximately 94% of cluster scores exceeded 0. In the study, about 150 TCR beta chains were listed as associated with cytomegalovirus. In vitro tests confirmed that a few of the cytomegalovirus-associated TCR beta chains recognize cytomegalovirus antigens.

This clonotype was sampled from a woman younger than 35 in good health and CMV-seronegative. Sequencing was carried out using PBMCs. In this chain, TRBV5-1 is recombined with TRBJ1-2, with 9 middle bases fitting TRBD1. The DNA reads TGCGCCAGCAGCTTATGGGGACAGGGTAACTATGGCTACACCTTC. The resulting protein is CASSLWGQGNYGYTF.